This T cell receptor beta chain was retrieved from a study of beta chain features in type 1 diabetes. Findings and caveats of the study: Shortening of TCRB CDR3s, moderate but significant, appeared in all four CD4+ subsets of Type 1 diabetes patients.

About this clone itself: Its target is unknown.

This CDR3 is built from 13 residues. Germline CDR1 reads SQVTM; CDR2 reads ANQGSEA. Trimming took 5 bases from V and 2 from J; bases not matched to a gene: 3. A CD45RO/CCR7/CD25/CD127/CD95/CD27 panel sorted naive, central memory, regulatory and stem cell-like memory CD4+ cells. Every bit of the isolated RNA underwent reverse transcription, so sequencing read expressed TCRB transcripts. Clones were read by immunoSEQ multiplex PCR, and TCRdb kept only the in-frame ones, dropping some. The table shows over 150,000 clones, with over 9% occurring only once. This chain joins TRBV29-1 and TRBJ2-7, with 10 bases identical to TRBD1. What was sequenced was central memory CD4+ T cells from blood. The source is a young man with type 1 diabetes. In DNA form, the CDR3 reads TGCAGCGTTTTTGGACAGGGGGCCTACGAGCAGTACTTC. Residues: CSVFGQGAYEQYF.